The T cell receptor beta chain described here comes from a study of identical twins. Study-wide results and caveats: Modelling approaches yielded underestimates of out-of-frame TCR alpha sharing between monozygotic twins.

Turning to this clonotype: Its antigen is not identified. This may be a read error, as it is one base from a much larger clone.

The cDNA had a unique molecular identifier and a template-switch universal primer site. In TCRdb, the 5' RACE reads were re-called with MiXCR into one record per CDR3 protein. This sample has about 690,000 distinct CDR3 sequences, with 21% found just once. V lost 3 bases and J 8 bases, leaving 15 bases between the germline ends. The CDR3 has 14 residues. Germline loops: CDR1 SGHRS, CDR2 YFSETQ. This same sample was also part of a study on T cells expressing NK-cell markers.

The rearrangement links TRBV5-1 to TRBJ2-1; maybe TRBD2 (7 bases). The clonotype was recovered from a young woman in good health. Input material: PBMCs. CDR3 in DNA: TGCGCCAGCAGCTCTGGACGAGGGGGGGATGAGCAGTTCTTC. This codes for CASSSGRGGDEQFF.